This T cell receptor beta chain comes out of a study of T cells expressing NK-cell markers. Background on the study: The study drew TCR beta repertoires from sorted CD3+CD56+NKG2C+, CD3+CD56+NKG2C- and CD3+CD56-NKG2C+ T cells. Study results and caveats: CD8+ T cells in roughly six donors included dominant NKG2C+ clonotypes at about 1.0-8%.

In regard to this clonotype: Its antigen is not known.

No DNA is given; TCRdb re-called the 5' RACE reads and lists each CDR3 protein once. The listing contains about 430,000 distinct CDR3 sequences. The germline CDR1 and CDR2 sequences are SGDLS and YYNGEE. There are 13 residues in the CDR3. The sequenced sample was blood T cells: a sorted CD56 or NKG2C T cell subset, CD4+ or CD8+ T cells, or bulk PBMC T cells (not recorded which). The V call is TRBV9, the J call TRBJ2-3. This TCR was sampled from a woman in her forties or fifties in good health. The CDR3 sequence: CASSGVGTDTQYF. Full variable domain (missing parts from reference TRBV9 and TRBJ2-3): DSGVTQTPKHLITATGQRVTLRCSPRSGDLSVYWYQQSLDQGLQFLIQYYNGEERAKGNILERFSAQQFPDLHSELNLSSLELGDSALYFCASSGVGTDTQYFGPGTRLTVL.